This TCR beta chain was captured in a study of cytomegalovirus exposure and HLA in healthy donors. About the research overall: A preliminary data release comprised roughly 80 million unique TCRs obtained from HLA-typed donors.

This CDR3 has 14 amino acids. The V gene lost 4 bases and the J gene lost 6 bases, with 14 bases spanning the gap. Looked up from germline, CDR1 is MNHEY and CDR2 is SVGAGI. Overall study findings and caveats: The authors confirmed in vitro that a few CMV-associated chains were specific for CMV antigens. Available immune exposure information covered CMV serostatus only. Reportedly, a later analysis found an Asian-associated ancestry cluster had fewer N-insertions than the approximately 670-donor mean.

Regarding this clone: Its target is not known.

The PCR ran on 60 Vbeta and 13 Jbeta primers. TCRdb's table, derived via immunoSEQ multiplex PCR, lists solely in-frame clones and lacks some. This table holds 160,000 or so clones, 80% to 85% found once. The V call is TRBV6-5, the J call TRBJ2-3, with D possibly being TRBD2 (5 bases). The clonotype comes from a man between 18 and 35 years old in good health and CMV-seronegative. The material sequenced was PBMCs. The CDR3 DNA reads as TGTGCCAGCAGTTCCCCAGCGGTGACTGATACGCAGTATTTT. Its protein is CASSSPAVTDTQYF.